Below are 32 T cell receptor beta chains sequenced from a single sample in a study of T cells in Graves' hyperthyroidism and ophthalmopathy. What was amplified from RNA transcripts were TCR beta CDR3 regions. In the first-round RT-PCR of the TCR CDR3, the HTBI primer set was used. TCRdb redid the calling of the multiplex PCR reads with MiXCR, one entry per CDR3 protein. The table shows 500,000 to 600,000 distinct CDR3 sequences, with just under 20% occurring only once. Source material: blood. The source is a man between 35 and 55 years old with Graves' ophthalmopathy.

The sample holds a few counts of this clonotype. The gene calls are TRBV13 and TRBJ2-1, with D maybe TRBD2 (6 bases). Germline lookup yields CDR1 PRHDT and CDR2 FYEKMQ (reference sequence). The CDR3 spans 14 residues. V gave up 4 bases and J gave up 4 bases, with 11 bases separating them. The CDR3 spells CASSSWGTYNEQFF. The CDR3 DNA reads as TGTGCCAGCAGCTCGTGGGGGACTTACAATGAGCAGTTCTTC.

Many counts were recorded for this clonotype. The chain recombines TRBV2 with TRBJ1-6; no firm D call. Trimming shortened V by 3 bases and J by 2 bases, and 2 bases separated the two germline ends. The CDR3 contains 13 residues. The germline CDR1 and CDR2 sequences are SNHLY and FYNNEI. The CDR3 spells CASSDAYNSPLHF. CDR3 nucleotide sequence: TGTGCCAGCAGTGACGCCTATAATTCACCCCTCCACTTT.

The sample holds a few counts of this clonotype. This rearrangement joins TRBV27 to TRBJ1-4; D remains unclear. This CDR3 is built from 13 residues. V lost 6 bases and J 4 bases, leaving 9 bases between the germline ends. In germline, CDR1 is MNHEY, CDR2 SMNVEV (reference sequence). The CDR3 protein is CASSPEGNEKLFF. CDR3 DNA sequence: TGTGCCAGCAGCCCGGAAGGTAATGAAAAACTGTTTTTT.

The V and J genes are TRBV12-3 or TRBV12-4 and TRBJ2-7; no clear D gene. V dropped 6 bases and J dropped 4 bases, with 19 bases sitting between them. This CDR3 is built from 15 residues. CDR3 nucleotide sequence: TGTGCCAGCAGCCGCGGCGCCGGTGACCTGTACGAGCAGTACTTC. As protein: CASSRGAGDLYEQYF.

This clonotype was seen a handful of times. V and J are TRBV6-1 and TRBJ1-1; D gene unclear. V was shortened by 3 bases and J by 0 bases, with 11 bases between the two germline ends. The CDR3 spans 15 residues. Germline CDR1 reads MNHNS; CDR2 reads SASEGT. In nucleotides, the CDR3 is TGTGCCAGCAGTGATCGGTCAGAGCTGAACACTGAAGCTTTCTTT. Encoded protein: CASSDRSELNTEAFF.

This clonotype was seen ten or more times. The rearrangement links TRBV4-3 to TRBJ2-5, with D unresolved. CDR1 is LGHNA and CDR2 is YSLEER in the germline V gene. V was shortened by 1 base and J by 5 bases, with 11 bases between the two germline ends. This CDR3 is built from 14 residues. CDR3 region: CASSQVLMEETQYF. The CDR3 DNA is TGCGCCAGCAGCCAAGTACTTATGGAGGAGACCCAGTACTTC.

The genes are TRBV20-1 and TRBJ1-5; TRBD1 matches at 7 bases. V gave up 3 bases and J gave up 5 bases; unmatched junction bases: 19. Germline V gives CDR1 DFQATT, CDR2 SNEGSKA (reference sequence). This CDR3 comprises 18 residues. CDR3 loop: CSASKGTGAIRLDQPQHF. CDR3 bases: TGCAGTGCTAGTAAAGGCACAGGGGCTATAAGGCTTGATCAGCCCCAGCATTTT.

This clonotype was observed many times. The genes are TRBV6-1 and TRBJ2-2, with 7 positions matching TRBD1. CDR1 MNHNS and CDR2 SASEGT come from the germline V gene. CDR3 length equals 15 residues. The V and J ends lost 7 bases and 0 bases, in that order; junction bases with no gene match: 5. The CDR3 protein is CASTPRGPNTGELFF. The CDR3 nucleotides read TGTGCCAGCACTCCGAGGGGGCCGAACACCGGGGAGCTGTTTTTT.

This clonotype was counted only a few times. The J gene is TRBJ2-1, the V gene TRBV5-4; possible D gene TRBD2, 7 bases. Per germline, CDR1 SGHNT and CDR2 YYREEE (reference sequence). This CDR3 contains 15 residues. V lost 10 bases and J 0 bases, leaving 17 bases between the germline ends. The CDR3 loop is CAGGGGQSSYNEQFF. The CDR3 region has the DNA TGTGCCGGTGGGGGGGGACAAAGCTCCTACAATGAGCAGTTCTTC.

This rearrangement joins TRBV6-2 or TRBV6-3 to TRBJ2-1; D gene ambiguous. The DNA matches TRBJ2-7 better at its end, which makes the J call doubtful. CDR3 length: 14 amino acids. The germline gives CDR1 MNHEY, CDR2 SVGEGT. Here the CDR3 DNA reads TGTGCCAGCAGGGCAGAGTTTCCTACGAGTGAGCAGTACTTC. It translates to CASRAEFPTSEQYF.

This clonotype was counted many times. The V and J genes are TRBV11-2 and TRBJ1-2; 8 bases line up with TRBD1. The ends lost 4 bases at V and 4 bases at J; junction bases unmatched: 2. In germline, CDR1 is SGHAT, CDR2 FQNNGV. CDR3 length: 13 residues. In DNA, the CDR3 is TGTGCCAGCAGCTCGACAGGGGTCTATGGCTACACCTTC. Protein product: CASSSTGVYGYTF.

This sequence joins TRBV5-6 and TRBJ2-7, with 7 nucleotides matching TRBD1. Germline V gene sequence: CDR1 SGHDT, CDR2 YYEEEE. The CDR3 runs 17 residues. V was clipped by 3 bases and J by 2 bases; unmatched bases: 14. The CDR3 loop reads CASSYPGTESLAYEQYF. CDR3 coding DNA: TGTGCCAGCAGCTACCCCGGGACAGAATCGTTGGCCTACGAGCAGTACTTC.

This clonotype has only a few counts. The chain combines TRBV5-1 with TRBJ1-2; tentative D call: TRBD1 (5 bases). V lost 6 bases and J lost 8, with 20 bases in between. Germline CDR1 SGHRS, CDR2 YFSETQ. The CDR3 has 14 amino acids. The CDR3 DNA sequence: TGCGCCAGCAACGAACGGACCGGTCCAGGGGGCTACACCTTC. Amino acids: CASNERTGPGGYTF.

This clonotype occurred many times. The chain is built from TRBV7-2 and TRBJ2-3, with 13 bases aligning to TRBD2. Trimming cost V 4 bases and J 5 bases; bases outside gene matches: 9. Germline-derived CDR1 and CDR2 are SGHTA and FQGNSA. There are 17 residues in the CDR3. CDR3 bases: TGTGCCAGCAGCTCCTCCGGGACTAGCGGGACTCTAGATACGCAGTATTTT. Translating gives CASSSSGTSGTLDTQYF. The full variable domain, completed using reference TRBV7-2 and TRBJ2-3, is GAGVSQSPSNKVTEKGKDVELRCDPISGHTALYWYRQSLGQGLEFLIYFQGNSAPDKSGLPSDRFSAERTGGSVSTLTIQRTQQEDSAVYLCASSSSGTSGTLDTQYFGPGTRLTVL.

This clonotype was detected a few times. The gene calls are TRBV7-2 and TRBJ2-5; TRBD1 matches 7 bases. Per the germline V gene, CDR1 is SGHTA and CDR2 is FQGNSA. CDR3 size: 16 residues. The V and J ends lost 0 bases and 1 base, in that order; junction bases with no gene match: 5. The CDR3 nucleotides read TGTGCCAGCAGCTTAGCGCCCCCAGGGGGCCAAGAGACCCAGTACTTC. Its translation is CASSLAPPGGQETQYF.

This clonotype has ten or more counts. The gene calls are TRBV7-3 and TRBJ2-3, with TRBD2 matching 9 bases. The CDR3 length is 15 residues. V lost 4 bases to trimming and J lost 2 bases; unmatched junction nucleotides: 4. Germline V lookup: CDR1 SGHTA, CDR2 FQGTGA. This CDR3 is CASSYSGGITDTQYF. The CDR3 DNA reads as TGTGCCAGCAGCTATAGCGGGGGCATCACAGATACGCAGTATTTT. Variable domain in full (rest from reference TRBV7-3 and TRBJ2-3): GAGVSQTPSNKVTEKGKYVELRCDPISGHTALYWYRQSLGQGPEFLIYFQGTGAADDSGLPNDRFFAVRPEGSVSTLKIQRTERGDSAVYLCASSYSGGITDTQYFGPGTRLTVL.

The chain recombines TRBV4-2 with TRBJ2-5; the D gene is possibly TRBD2 (6 bases). CDR1 and CDR2 (germline): LGHNA, YNFKEQ. This CDR3 contains 17 residues. V lost 0 bases, J lost 0 bases, and 14 bases lay in between. The CDR3, as DNA: TGTGCCAGCAGCCAAGAGGTAGCTAGCGAGTACCAAGAGACCCAGTACTTC. It yields the protein CASSQEVASEYQETQYF.

The chain employs TRBV20-1 and TRBJ2-3; D gene ambiguous. The CDR3 totals 16 residues. Between the trimmed V and J ends, which lost 0 bases and 2 bases, there was a span of 15 bases. Germline V gene sequence: CDR1 DFQATT, CDR2 SNEGSKA (reference sequence). As DNA, the CDR3 is TGCAGTGCTAGAGATCAAGCCAGGAGTGACACAGATACGCAGTATTTT. Residues: CSARDQARSDTDTQYF.

This clonotype came up many times. The chain is built from TRBV7-3 and TRBJ2-1; D is unresolved. V shed 5 bases and J shed 5 bases, with 10 bases lying between them. Germline CDR1 is SGHTA and CDR2 is FQGTGA. The CDR3 is made up of 13 amino acids. The CDR3 loop reads CASSRYTDNEQFF. CDR3 bases: TGTGCCAGCAGCCGCTACACTGACAATGAGCAGTTCTTC.

This clonotype was observed many times. This sequence joins TRBV7-9 and TRBJ2-1, with D unclear. V was trimmed by 3 bases and J by 7 bases, leaving 7 bases between them. There are 12 residues in the CDR3. CDR1 is SEHNR and CDR2 is FQNEAQ in the germline V gene (reference sequence). This CDR3 reads CASSFESNEQFF. The CDR3 DNA is TGTGCCAGCAGCTTTGAGTCGAATGAGCAGTTCTTC.

This clonotype was counted many times. The chain links TRBV18 to TRBJ2-1, with 7 bases matching TRBD2. The CDR3 covers 15 residues. The V gene's germline CDR1 is KGHSH and CDR2 LQKENI. V trimming: 3 bases; J trimming: 4 bases; junction bases outside the gene matches: 6. CDR3 sequence (DNA): TGTGCCAGCTCACCCCCTAGCGGAATTTACAATGAGCAGTTCTTC. Translating gives CASSPPSGIYNEQFF.

This clonotype was recorded many times. The chain has TRBV20-1 and TRBJ2-7; 7 nucleotides agree with TRBD2. This CDR3 has 12 amino acids. Germline CDR1 and CDR2: DFQATT and SNEGSKA (reference sequence). V was pared by 5 bases and J by 6 bases, with 7 bases of the junction left unmatched. CDR3 nucleotide sequence: TGCAGTGCTGGGAATCGACTAGCCGAGCAGTACTTC. Translation gives CSAGNRLAEQYF.

This sequence joins TRBV20-1 and TRBJ2-3, with TRBD2 identical over 12 bases. Unmatched junction bases numbered 5, after V lost 3 bases and J lost 4 bases. The CDR3 runs 15 residues. CDR1 is DFQATT and CDR2 is SNEGSKA in the germline V gene (reference sequence). CDR3 amino acids: CSARSPSGGADTQYF. For the CDR3, the DNA is TGCAGTGCTAGGTCGCCTAGCGGGGGGGCAGATACGCAGTATTTT.

The chain links TRBV7-9 to TRBJ2-3; the match to TRBD2 covers 9 bases. Trimming took 4 bases from V and 7 from J; bases not matched to a gene: 15. Germline loops: CDR1 SEHNR, CDR2 FQNEAQ (reference sequence). This CDR3 comprises 17 residues. This CDR3 reads CASSSRPSGTQGNTQYF. For the CDR3, the DNA is TGTGCCAGCAGCTCCAGGCCTAGCGGGACGCAGGGGAATACGCAGTATTTT.

This clonotype came up a few times. At one end, the junction sequence differs from germline, possibly due to a read error. The gene calls are TRBV30 and TRBJ2-2; the D gene is possibly TRBD1 (5 bases). The germline CDR1 and CDR2 sequences are GTSNPN and SVGIG (reference sequence). The length of the CDR3 is 13 residues. The CDR3 spells CAWTYQGTEELFF. In DNA, the CDR3 is TGTGCCTGGACCTATCAGGGAACCGAGGAGCTGTTTTTT.

This clonotype was seen at least ten times. The chain combines TRBV7-2 with TRBJ2-3, with D possibly TRBD2 on 7 matching bases. Trimming left V 1 base short and J 3 bases short, with 20 bases between. The V gene's germline CDR1 is SGHTA and CDR2 FQGNSA. This CDR3 has 18 residues. CDR3 protein: CASSLGVIRGAGTDTQYF. The CDR3 DNA reads as TGTGCCAGCAGCTTAGGGGTTATACGGGGGGCAGGGACAGATACGCAGTATTTT.

This clonotype was counted many times. CDR3 protein: CASGYDQPQHF. DNA for the CDR3: TGTGCCAGCGGGTACGATCAGCCCCAGCATTTT. The J gene is TRBJ1-5, the V gene TRBV12-3 or TRBV12-4, with D hard to call. This CDR3 is built from 11 residues. V was pared by 8 bases and J by 5 bases, with 7 bases between.

This clonotype was found a few times. The V and J genes are TRBV6-1 and TRBJ2-3; TRBD2 matches at 10 bases. The V and J ends lost 6 bases and 3 bases, in that order; junction bases with no gene match: 15. This CDR3 has 18 residues. Per the germline V gene, CDR1 is MNHNS and CDR2 is SASEGT. The CDR3 sequence is CASRKAALAGIRTDTQYF. CDR3 DNA sequence: TGTGCCAGCAGGAAAGCGGCACTAGCGGGGATAAGGACAGATACGCAGTATTTT.

This clonotype was detected a few times. The rearrangement links TRBV4-2 to TRBJ2-1; D unresolved. Germline V CDR1 and CDR2: LGHNA, YNFKEQ. V was trimmed by 0 bases and J by 6 bases, leaving 9 bases between them. This CDR3 spans 14 amino acids. CDR3 protein: CASSQDLIGNEQFF. CDR3 bases: TGTGCCAGCAGCCAAGATCTGATTGGCAATGAGCAGTTCTTC.

This clonotype was observed at least ten times. This sequence joins TRBV15 and TRBJ2-1; 8 nucleotides line up with TRBD2. Losses at the gene ends were 6 bases for V and 5 bases for J; bases not matched to a gene: 12. The CDR3 covers 16 residues. Germline CDR1 and CDR2: LNHNV and YYDKDF (reference sequence). The CDR3 is CATRTGGGGRHNEQFF. Written as DNA, the CDR3 is TGTGCCACCAGAACCGGGGGGGGGGGGCGCCACAATGAGCAGTTCTTC.

This clonotype showed up many times. This chain joins TRBV11-3 and TRBJ2-5, with TRBD2 matching over 14 bases. The CDR3 has 16 amino acids. Trimming cost V 5 bases and J 5 bases; bases outside gene matches: 7. Germline CDR1 reads SGHNT; CDR2 reads YENEEA. As DNA, the CDR3 is TGTGCCAGCAGCCGCGGACTAGCGGGAGGTGGTGAGACCCAGTACTTC. This encodes CASSRGLAGGGETQYF.

Only a few counts were recorded for this clonotype. The chain uses TRBV4-1 and TRBJ2-1; TRBD2 matches at 9 bases. CDR3 length: 14 amino acids. The germline CDR1 and CDR2 sequences are MGHRA and YSYEKL. With V trimmed by 7 bases and J by 3 bases, 4 bases remained unmatched. The CDR3, as DNA: TGCGCCAGCAATCCTAGCGGGGTCTACAATGAGCAGTTCTTC. Encoded protein: CASNPSGVYNEQFF.